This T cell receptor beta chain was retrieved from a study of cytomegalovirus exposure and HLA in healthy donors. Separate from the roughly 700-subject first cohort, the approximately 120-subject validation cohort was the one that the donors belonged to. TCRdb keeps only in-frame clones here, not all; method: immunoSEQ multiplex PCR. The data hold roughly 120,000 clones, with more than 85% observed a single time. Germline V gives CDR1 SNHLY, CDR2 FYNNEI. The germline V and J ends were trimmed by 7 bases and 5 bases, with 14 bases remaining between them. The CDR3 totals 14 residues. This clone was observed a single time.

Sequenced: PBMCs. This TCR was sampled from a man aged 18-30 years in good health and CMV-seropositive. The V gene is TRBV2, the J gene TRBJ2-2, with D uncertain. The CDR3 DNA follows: TGTGCCAGCACTATGAGCACCGCGACCGGGGAGCTGTTTTTT. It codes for CASTMSTATGELFF.